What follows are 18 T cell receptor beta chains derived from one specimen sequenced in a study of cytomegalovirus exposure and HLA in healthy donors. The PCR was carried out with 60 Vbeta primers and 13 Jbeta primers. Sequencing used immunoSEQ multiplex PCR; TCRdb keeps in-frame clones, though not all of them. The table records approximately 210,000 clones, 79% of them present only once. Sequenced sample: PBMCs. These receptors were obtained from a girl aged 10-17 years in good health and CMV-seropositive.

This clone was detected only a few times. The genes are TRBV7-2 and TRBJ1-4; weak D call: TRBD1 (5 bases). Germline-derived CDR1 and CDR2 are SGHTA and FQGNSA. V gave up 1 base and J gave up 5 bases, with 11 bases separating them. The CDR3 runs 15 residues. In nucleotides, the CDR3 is TGTGCCAGCAGCTTAGGGGCAGGGATAAATGAAAAACTGTTTTTT. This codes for CASSLGAGINEKLFF.

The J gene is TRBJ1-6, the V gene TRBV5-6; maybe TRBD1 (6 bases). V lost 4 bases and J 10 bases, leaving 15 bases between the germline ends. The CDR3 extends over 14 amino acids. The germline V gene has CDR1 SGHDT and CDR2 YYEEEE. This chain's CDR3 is CASSIPTGGSPLHF. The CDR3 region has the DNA TGTGCCAGCAGCATCCCGACAGGCGGATCACCCCTCCACTTT.

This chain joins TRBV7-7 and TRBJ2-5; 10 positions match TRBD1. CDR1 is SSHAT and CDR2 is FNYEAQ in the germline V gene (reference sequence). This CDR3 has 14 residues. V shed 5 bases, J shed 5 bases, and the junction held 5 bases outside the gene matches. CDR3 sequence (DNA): TGTGCCAGCAGCCAGACAGGGGGCGCGGAGACCCAGTACTTC. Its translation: CASSQTGGAETQYF.

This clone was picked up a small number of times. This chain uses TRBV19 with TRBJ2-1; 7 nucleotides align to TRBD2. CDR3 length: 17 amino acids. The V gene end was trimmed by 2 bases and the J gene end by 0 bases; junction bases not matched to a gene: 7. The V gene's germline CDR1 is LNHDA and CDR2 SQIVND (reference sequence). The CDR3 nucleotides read TGTGCCAGTAGTATAAATCGAGCGGGGATCTCCTACAATGAGCAGTTCTTC. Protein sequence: CASSINRAGISYNEQFF.

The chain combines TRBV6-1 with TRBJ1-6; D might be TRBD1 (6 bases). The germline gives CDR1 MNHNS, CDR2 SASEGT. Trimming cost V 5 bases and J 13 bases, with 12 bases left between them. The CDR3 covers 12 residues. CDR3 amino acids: CASSLQGVPLHF. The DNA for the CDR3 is TGTGCCAGCAGTCTACAGGGAGTCCCCCTCCACTTT.

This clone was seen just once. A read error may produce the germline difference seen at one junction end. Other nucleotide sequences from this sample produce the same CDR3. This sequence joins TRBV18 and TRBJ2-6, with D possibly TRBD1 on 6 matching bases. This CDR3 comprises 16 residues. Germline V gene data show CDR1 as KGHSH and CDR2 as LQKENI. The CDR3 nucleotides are TGTGCCAGCTCACCAACTTATGAGCCAGGGGCCAATGTCCTGACTTTC. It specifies CASSPTYEPGANVLTF.

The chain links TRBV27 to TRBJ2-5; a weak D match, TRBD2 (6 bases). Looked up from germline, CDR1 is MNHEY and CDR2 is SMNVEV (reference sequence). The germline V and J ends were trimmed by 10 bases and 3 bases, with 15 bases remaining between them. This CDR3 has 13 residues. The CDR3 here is CATAGRLKETQYF. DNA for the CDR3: TGTGCCACCGCGGGACGGCTAAAAGAGACCCAGTACTTC.

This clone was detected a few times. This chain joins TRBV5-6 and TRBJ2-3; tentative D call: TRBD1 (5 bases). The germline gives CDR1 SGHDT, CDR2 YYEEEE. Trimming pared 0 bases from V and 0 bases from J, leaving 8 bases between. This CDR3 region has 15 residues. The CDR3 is CASSLGGASTDTQYF. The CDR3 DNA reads TGTGCCAGCAGCTTGGGGGGCGCGAGCACAGATACGCAGTATTTT.

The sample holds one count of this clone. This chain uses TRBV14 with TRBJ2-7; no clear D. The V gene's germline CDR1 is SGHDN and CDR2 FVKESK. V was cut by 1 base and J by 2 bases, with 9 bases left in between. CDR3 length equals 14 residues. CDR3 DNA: TGTGCCAGCAGCCAAGGCGCAGGCGCCTACGAGCAGTACTTC. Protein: CASSQGAGAYEQYF. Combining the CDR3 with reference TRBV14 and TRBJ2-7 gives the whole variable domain EAGVTQFPSHSVIEKGQTVTLRCDPISGHDNLYWYRRVMGKEIKFLLHFVKESKQDESGMPNNRFLAERTGGTYSTLKVQPAELEDSGVYFCASSQGAGAYEQYFGPGTRLTVT.

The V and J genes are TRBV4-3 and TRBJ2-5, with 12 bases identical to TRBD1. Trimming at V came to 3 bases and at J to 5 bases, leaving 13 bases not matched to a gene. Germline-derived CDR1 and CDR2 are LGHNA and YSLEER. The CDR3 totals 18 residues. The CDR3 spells CASSQTTVGTGGLETQYF. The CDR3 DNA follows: TGCGCCAGCAGCCAGACCACGGTCGGGACAGGGGGCCTCGAGACCCAGTACTTC.

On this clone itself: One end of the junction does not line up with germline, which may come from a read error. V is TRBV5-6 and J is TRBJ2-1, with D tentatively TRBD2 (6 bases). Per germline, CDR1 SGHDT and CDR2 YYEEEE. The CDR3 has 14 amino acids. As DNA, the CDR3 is TGTGCCAGCAGCCCTGTTGGGGGGTACAGTGAGCAGTTCTTC. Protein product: CASSPVGGYSEQFF.

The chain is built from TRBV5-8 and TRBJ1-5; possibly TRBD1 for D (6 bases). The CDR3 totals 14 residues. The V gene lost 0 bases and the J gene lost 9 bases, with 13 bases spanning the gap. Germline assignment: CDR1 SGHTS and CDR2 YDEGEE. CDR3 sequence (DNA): TGTGCCAGCAGCTTGGGACAGGCGAGGTGGCCCCAGCATTTT. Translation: CASSLGQARWPQHF.

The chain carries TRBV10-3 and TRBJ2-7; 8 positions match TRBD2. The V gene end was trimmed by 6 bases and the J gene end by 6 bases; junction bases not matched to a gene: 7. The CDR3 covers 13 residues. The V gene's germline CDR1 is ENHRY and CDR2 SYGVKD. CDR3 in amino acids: CAIRAGDHGEQYF. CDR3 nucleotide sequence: TGTGCCATCAGAGCGGGAGACCATGGCGAGCAGTACTTC.

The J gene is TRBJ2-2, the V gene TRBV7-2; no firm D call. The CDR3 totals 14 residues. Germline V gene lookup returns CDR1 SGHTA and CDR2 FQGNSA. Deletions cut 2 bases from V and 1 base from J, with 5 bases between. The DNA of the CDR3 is TGTGCCAGCAGCTTATTCCAGAACACCGGGGAGCTGTTTTTT. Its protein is CASSLFQNTGELFF.

CDR3 DNA: TGTGCCAGCAGCTTGGATGGGGGCTGGGGCGGTGGCTACACCTTC. Translated: CASSLDGGWGGGYTF. The chain uses TRBV7-2 and TRBJ1-2; possibly TRBD1 for D (6 bases). From germline, CDR1 is SGHTA and CDR2 FQGNSA. This CDR3 comprises 15 residues. Trimming removed 3 bases at V and 7 bases at J, with 18 bases between.

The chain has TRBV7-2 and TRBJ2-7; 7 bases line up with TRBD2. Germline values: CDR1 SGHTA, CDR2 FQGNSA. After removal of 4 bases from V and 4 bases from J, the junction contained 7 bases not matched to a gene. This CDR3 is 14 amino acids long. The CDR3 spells CASSYGGSGYEQYF. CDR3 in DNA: TGTGCCAGCAGCTACGGGGGGTCTGGTTACGAGCAGTACTTC.

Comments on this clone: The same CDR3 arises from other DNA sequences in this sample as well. The CDR3 region is CASSSQGAGNQPQHF. The DNA of the CDR3 is TGTGCCAGTAGCTCCCAGGGGGCAGGCAATCAGCCCCAGCATTTT. V gene TRBV19 combines with J gene TRBJ1-5, with TRBD1 matching 8 bases. CDR3 length: 15 residues. With V trimmed by 6 bases and J by 2 bases, 6 bases remained unmatched. The V gene's germline CDR1 is LNHDA and CDR2 SQIVND (reference sequence). Filled out from reference TRBV19 and TRBJ1-5, the complete variable domain reads DGGITQSPKYLFRKEGQNVTLSCEQNLNHDAMYWYRQDPGQGLRLIYYSQIVNDFQKGDIAEGYSVSREKKESFPLTVTSAQKNPTAFYLCASSSQGAGNQPQHFGDGTRLSIL.

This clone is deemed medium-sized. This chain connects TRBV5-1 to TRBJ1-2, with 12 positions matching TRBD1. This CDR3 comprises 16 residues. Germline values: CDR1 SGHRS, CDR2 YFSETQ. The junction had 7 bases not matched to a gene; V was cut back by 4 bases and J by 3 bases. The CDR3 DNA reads TGCGCCAGCAGCGCGGGACAGGGGGCTTCGGACTATGGCTACACCTTC. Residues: CASSAGQGASDYGYTF.